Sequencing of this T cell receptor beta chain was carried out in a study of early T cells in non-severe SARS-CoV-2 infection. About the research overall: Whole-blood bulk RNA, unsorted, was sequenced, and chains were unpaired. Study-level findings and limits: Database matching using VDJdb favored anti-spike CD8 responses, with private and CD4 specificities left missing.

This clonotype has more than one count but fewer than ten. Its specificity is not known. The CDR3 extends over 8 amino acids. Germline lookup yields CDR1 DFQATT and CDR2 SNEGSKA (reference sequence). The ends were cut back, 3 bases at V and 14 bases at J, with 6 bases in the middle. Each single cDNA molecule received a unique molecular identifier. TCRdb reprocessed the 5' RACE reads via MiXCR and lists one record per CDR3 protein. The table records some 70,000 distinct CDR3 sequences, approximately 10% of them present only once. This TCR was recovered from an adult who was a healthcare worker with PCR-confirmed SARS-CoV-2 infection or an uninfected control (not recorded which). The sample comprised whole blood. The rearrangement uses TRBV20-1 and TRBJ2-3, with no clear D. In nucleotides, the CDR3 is TGCAGTGCTAGTCATAGGTATTTT. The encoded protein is CSASHRYF.